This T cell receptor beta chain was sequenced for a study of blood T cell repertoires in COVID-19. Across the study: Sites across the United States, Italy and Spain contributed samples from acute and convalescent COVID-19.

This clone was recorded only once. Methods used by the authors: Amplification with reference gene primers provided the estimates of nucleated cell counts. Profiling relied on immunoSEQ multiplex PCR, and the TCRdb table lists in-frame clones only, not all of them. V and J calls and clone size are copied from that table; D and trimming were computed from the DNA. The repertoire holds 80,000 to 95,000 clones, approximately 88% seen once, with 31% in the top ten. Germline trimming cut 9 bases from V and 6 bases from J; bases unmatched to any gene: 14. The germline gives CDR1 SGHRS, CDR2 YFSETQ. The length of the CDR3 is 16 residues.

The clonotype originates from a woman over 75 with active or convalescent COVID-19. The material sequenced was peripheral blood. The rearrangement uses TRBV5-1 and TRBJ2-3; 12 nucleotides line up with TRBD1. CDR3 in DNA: TGCGCCACCTACAAGGTACCGGGACAGGGGGCTGATACGCAGTATTTT. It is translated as CATYKVPGQGADTQYF.